This T cell receptor beta chain was identified in a study of identical twins. Overall study findings and caveats: Zero-insertion results could be subject to partial confounding by invariant MAIT and iNKT cells. Within cord blood, abundant beta clonotypes carried fewer insertions, but memory repertoires showed no such trend. Weaker excess twin sharing was observed in beta out-of-frame sequences.

The CDR3 contains 18 residues. Germline loops: CDR1 SGDLS, CDR2 YYNGEE. V gave up 2 bases and J gave up 3 bases, with 18 bases separating them. Only healthy Caucasians were enrolled as donors. As regards this clonotype: The target antigen is unknown.

In TCRdb, the 5' RACE reads were re-called with MiXCR into one record per CDR3 protein. The sample lists under 300,000 distinct CDR3 sequences; over 11% were seen once. The receptor was isolated from a woman aged 18-29 years in good health. V is TRBV9 and J is TRBJ1-6; D gene ambiguous. Sequencing was done on a sample of memory (CD45RO+) T cells sorted from blood. The CDR3 nucleotides are TGTGCCAGCAGCGTGGGTGGGTCCTCCGGGAGCTATAATTCACCCCTCCACTTT. Translating it yields CASSVGGSSGSYNSPLHF.